Here is one T cell receptor (beta chain) with its context. These data come from a study of shared clonotypes between healthy human individuals. This was a deep-level run. Sorted-subset replicate PCRs used 200 ng DNA, approximately 33,000 T cell genomes. Repertoires were generated with immunoSEQ multiplex PCR, while TCRdb's copy carries only in-frame clones and drops some. Of under 600,000 clones listed, about 97% are singletons. Donors comprised only Caucasian adults living in Nashville, Tennessee. V dropped 5 bases and J dropped 6 bases, with 25 bases sitting between them. Germline-derived CDR1 and CDR2 are LNHDA and SQIVND (reference sequence). The CDR3 runs 17 residues.

The clonotype originates from a woman aged 30 to 39 in good health. The specimen was naive CD4+ T cells sorted from blood. Subset defined: CD45RA+ positively selected. The chain links TRBV19 to TRBJ1-2, with D perhaps matching TRBD1 (5 bases). CDR3 sequence: CASSLRTPSFGAHGYTF. Here the CDR3 DNA reads TGTGCCAGTAGTCTCCGGACCCCCTCTTTCGGGGCTCATGGCTACACCTTC.